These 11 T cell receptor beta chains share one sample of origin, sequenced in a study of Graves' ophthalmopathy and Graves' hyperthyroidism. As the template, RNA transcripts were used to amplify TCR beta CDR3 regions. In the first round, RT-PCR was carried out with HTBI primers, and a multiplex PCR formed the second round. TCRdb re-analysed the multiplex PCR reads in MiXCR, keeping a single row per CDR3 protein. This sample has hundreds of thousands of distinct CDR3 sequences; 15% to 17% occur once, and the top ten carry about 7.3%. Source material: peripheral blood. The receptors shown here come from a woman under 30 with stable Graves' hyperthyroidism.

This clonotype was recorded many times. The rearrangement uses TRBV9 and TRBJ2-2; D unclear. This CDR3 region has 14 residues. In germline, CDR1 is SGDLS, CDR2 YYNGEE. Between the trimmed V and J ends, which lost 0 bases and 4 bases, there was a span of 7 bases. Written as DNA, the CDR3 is TGTGCCAGCAGCGTAGTTGGGGTCACCGGGGAGCTGTTTTTT. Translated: CASSVVGVTGELFF.

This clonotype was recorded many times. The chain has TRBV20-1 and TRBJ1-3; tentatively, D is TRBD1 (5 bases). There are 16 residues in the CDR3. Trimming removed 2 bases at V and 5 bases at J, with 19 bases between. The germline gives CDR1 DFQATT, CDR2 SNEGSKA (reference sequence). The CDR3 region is CSARQTGTPQRNTIYF. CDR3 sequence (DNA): TGCAGTGCTAGACAGACCGGGACTCCTCAGAGAAACACCATATATTTT.

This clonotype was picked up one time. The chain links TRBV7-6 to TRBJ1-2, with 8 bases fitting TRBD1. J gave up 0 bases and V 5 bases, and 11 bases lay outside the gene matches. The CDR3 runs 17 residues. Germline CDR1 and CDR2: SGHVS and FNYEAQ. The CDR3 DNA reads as TGTGCCAGCAGCCCGGACAGGGCTCACAATTCTAACTATGGCTACACCTTC. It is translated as CASSPDRAHNSNYGYTF.

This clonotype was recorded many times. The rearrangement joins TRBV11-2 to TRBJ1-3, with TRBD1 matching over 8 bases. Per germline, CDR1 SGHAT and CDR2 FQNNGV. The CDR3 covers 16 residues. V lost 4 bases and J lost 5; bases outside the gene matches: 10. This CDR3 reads CASSSIRGPGRNTIYF. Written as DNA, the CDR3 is TGTGCCAGCAGCTCGATCAGGGGGCCTGGAAGAAACACCATATATTTT.

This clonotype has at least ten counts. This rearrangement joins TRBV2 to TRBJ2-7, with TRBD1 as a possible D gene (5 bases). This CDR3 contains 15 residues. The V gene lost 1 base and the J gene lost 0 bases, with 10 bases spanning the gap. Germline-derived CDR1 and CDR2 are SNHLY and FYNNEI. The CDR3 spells CASSEVDTVSYEQYF. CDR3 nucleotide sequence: TGTGCCAGCAGTGAAGTGGACACTGTCTCCTACGAGCAGTACTTC.

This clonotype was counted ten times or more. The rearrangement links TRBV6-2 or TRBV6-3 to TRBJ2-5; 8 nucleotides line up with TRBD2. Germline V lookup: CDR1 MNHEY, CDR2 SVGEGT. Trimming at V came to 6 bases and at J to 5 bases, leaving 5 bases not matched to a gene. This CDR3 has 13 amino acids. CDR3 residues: CASRPGLGETQYF. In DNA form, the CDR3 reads TGTGCCAGCAGACCGGGACTAGGGGAGACCCAGTACTTC.

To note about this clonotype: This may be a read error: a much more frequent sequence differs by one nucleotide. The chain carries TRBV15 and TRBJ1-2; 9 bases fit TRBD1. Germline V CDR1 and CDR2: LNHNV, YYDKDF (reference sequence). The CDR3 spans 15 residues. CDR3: CVTSSPSGQGSSYTF. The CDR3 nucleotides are TGTGTCACCAGCAGCCCATCGGGACAGGGCAGTAGCTACACCTTC. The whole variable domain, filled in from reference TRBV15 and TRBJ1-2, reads DAMVIQNPRYQVTQFGKPVTLSCSQTLNHNVMYWYQQKSSQAPKLLFHYYDKDFNNEADTPDNFQSRRPNTSFCFLDIRSPGLGDTAMYLCVTSSPSGQGSSYTFGSGTRLTVV.

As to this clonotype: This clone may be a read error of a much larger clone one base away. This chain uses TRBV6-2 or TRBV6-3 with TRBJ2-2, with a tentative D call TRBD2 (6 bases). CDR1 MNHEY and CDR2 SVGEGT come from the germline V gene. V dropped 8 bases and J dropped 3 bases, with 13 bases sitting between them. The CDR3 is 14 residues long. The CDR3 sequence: CASYAGTYTGELFF. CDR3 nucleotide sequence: TGTGCCAGCTACGCCGGGACTTACACCGGGGAGCTGTTTTTT.

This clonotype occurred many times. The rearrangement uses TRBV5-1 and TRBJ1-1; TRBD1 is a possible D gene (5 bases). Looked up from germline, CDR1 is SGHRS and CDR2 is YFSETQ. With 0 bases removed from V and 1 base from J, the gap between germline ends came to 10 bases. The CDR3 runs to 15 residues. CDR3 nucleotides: TGCGCCAGCAGCTTGGAAGAGGGGAGGAACACTGAAGCTTTCTTT. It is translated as CASSLEEGRNTEAFF.

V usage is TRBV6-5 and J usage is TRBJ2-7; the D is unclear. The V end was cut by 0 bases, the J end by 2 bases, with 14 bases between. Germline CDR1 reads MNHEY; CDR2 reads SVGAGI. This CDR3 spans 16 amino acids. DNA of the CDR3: TGTGCCAGCAGTTACTCGACTTCCAAGGGCACCTACGAGCAGTACTTC. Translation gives CASSYSTSKGTYEQYF.

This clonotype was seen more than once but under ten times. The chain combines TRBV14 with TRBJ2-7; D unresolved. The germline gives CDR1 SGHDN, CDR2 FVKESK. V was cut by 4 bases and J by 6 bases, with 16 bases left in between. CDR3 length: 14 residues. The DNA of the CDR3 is TGTGCCAGCAGCCCGTCGGGCCCCACGGGCGAGCAGTACTTC. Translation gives CASSPSGPTGEQYF.